Following are 32 T cell receptor beta chains from one sample sequenced in a study of brain metastases from non-small cell lung cancer. Some clones are missing from TCRdb's copy, which holds only in-frame ones; the method was immunoSEQ multiplex PCR. The sample lists 1,500 to 2,000 clones; 80% to 90% were seen once. Sequences were obtained from primary lung tumor tissue. Source of these receptors: a donor older than 35 with non-small cell lung cancer.

The chain recombines TRBV11-3 with TRBJ2-2; D not resolved. The CDR3 runs to 12 residues. V shed 3 bases and J shed 3 bases, with 2 bases lying between them. Germline lookup yields CDR1 SGHNT and CDR2 YENEEA. CDR3 nucleotide sequence: TGTGCCAGCAGCTTTGACACCGGGGAGCTGTTTTTT. Translated, it gives CASSFDTGELFF.

Note on this clone: Its ends do not fully match the called genes, so a read error is possible. The V and J genes are TRBV2 and TRBJ2-1; 11 bases agree with TRBD1. Germline CDR1 is SNHLY and CDR2 is FYNNEI. The length of the CDR3 is 15 residues. The CDR3 region has the DNA TGTGTCAGCAGTGATAGGGACAGGGGGGTGGATGAGCAGTTCTTC. Its protein product is CVSSDRDRGVDEQFF.

J is TRBJ2-7 and V is TRBV4-2; 7 bases align to TRBD2. With 0 bases clipped from V and 3 bases from J, the junction kept 5 bases outside the gene matches. The germline gives CDR1 LGHNA, CDR2 YNFKEQ. This CDR3 contains 15 residues. CDR3 sequence: CASSQETSPSYEQYF. CDR3 in DNA: TGTGCCAGCAGCCAAGAGACTAGCCCAAGCTACGAGCAGTACTTC.

The V gene is TRBV29-1, the J gene TRBJ1-2, with D hard to call. This CDR3 contains 11 residues. Germline loops: CDR1 SQVTM, CDR2 ANQGSEA. Trimming took off 4 bases at V and 6 bases at J, with 9 bases between the two ends. CDR3: CSVVGSDGYTF. CDR3 DNA: TGCAGCGTTGTAGGTTCGGATGGCTACACCTTC.

Note on this clone: A junction end diverges from the germline sequence, so it may reflect a read error. The rearrangement links TRBV6-1 to TRBJ1-5; 10 bases map to TRBD1. The CDR3 loop spans 15 amino acids. Germline loops: CDR1 MNHNS, CDR2 SASEGT. This CDR3 reads CTSSGGQGMNQPQHF. CDR3 sequence (DNA): TGTACCAGCAGTGGGGGACAGGGGATGAATCAGCCCCAGCATTTT.

The gene calls are TRBV3-1 (or the pseudogene TRBV3-2) and TRBJ2-3; 11 nucleotides agree with TRBD2. This CDR3 is 15 amino acids long. V was pared by 4 bases and J by 3 bases, with 3 bases of the junction left unmatched. The germline CDR1 and CDR2 sequences are LGHDT and YNNKEL (reference sequence). CDR3 DNA: TGTGCCAGCAGCCGTAGCGGGGGGGCGACAGATACGCAGTATTTT. Amino acids: CASSRSGGATDTQYF.

The rearrangement links TRBV4-2 to TRBJ2-7; TRBD2 matches 9 bases. J was trimmed by 3 bases and V by 1 base; bases with no gene match: 7. This CDR3 is built from 16 residues. The germline V gene encodes CDR1 LGHNA and CDR2 YNFKEQ. The CDR3 loop reads CASSQGLAGVNYEQYF. The CDR3 coding sequence is TGTGCCAGCAGCCAAGGGTTAGCGGGGGTAAACTACGAGCAGTACTTC.

The chain employs TRBV19 and TRBJ1-1; D ambiguous. Germline values: CDR1 LNHDA, CDR2 SQIVND (reference sequence). The CDR3 is 12 residues long. Trimming left V 8 bases short and J 1 base short, with 8 bases between. The CDR3 is CASSVGNTEAFF. Written as DNA, the CDR3 is TGTGCCAGTTCCGTGGGGAACACTGAAGCTTTCTTT.

The chain has TRBV7-3 and TRBJ2-3; D gene ambiguous. Germline V gene lookup returns CDR1 SGHTA and CDR2 FQGTGA. The CDR3 contains 13 residues. V gave up 4 bases and J gave up 1 base, with 6 bases separating them. DNA of the CDR3: TGTGCCAGCAGCTGGGGTGGCACAGATACGCAGTATTTT. Its protein product is CASSWGGTDTQYF.

J is TRBJ1-2 and V is TRBV5-6; 7 bases line up with TRBD1. The J segment lost 5 bases and the V segment lost 3 bases, leaving 7 bases of the junction unmatched. Per germline, CDR1 SGHDT and CDR2 YYEEEE. There are 14 residues in the CDR3. The DNA for the CDR3 is TGTGCCAGCAGCTCCTCCGGGACAGCATATGGCTACACCTTC. It is translated as CASSSSGTAYGYTF.

The chain uses TRBV4-1 and TRBJ2-7; D uncertain. This CDR3 is built from 14 residues. From germline, CDR1 is MGHRA and CDR2 YSYEKL. The V end lost 2 bases, the J end lost 1 base, and 9 bases lay between the germline ends. The CDR3 protein is CASSQWSDSYEQYF. The CDR3 coding sequence is TGCGCCAGCAGCCAATGGAGCGATTCCTACGAGCAGTACTTC.

V and J are TRBV7-9 and TRBJ2-1, with D perhaps matching TRBD1 or TRBD2 (5 bases each). The V end lost 5 bases, the J end lost 9 bases, and 14 bases lay between the germline ends. Germline loops: CDR1 SEHNR, CDR2 FQNEAQ (reference sequence). CDR3 length: 13 residues. Here the CDR3 reads CASSTRGVVEQFF. CDR3 nucleotides: TGTGCCAGCAGCACGCGAGGGGTTGTTGAGCAGTTCTTC.

This chain connects TRBV3-1 (or the pseudogene TRBV3-2) to TRBJ1-1; possible D gene TRBD1, 5 bases. CDR3 length: 14 residues. The V gene lost 6 bases and the J gene lost 9 bases, with 20 bases spanning the gap. Germline assignment: CDR1 LGHDT and CDR2 YNNKEL (reference sequence). The CDR3 DNA follows: TGTGCCAGCAGTCTCCTTTCGGGGGAAGGCCAAGCTTTCTTT. This encodes CASSLLSGEGQAFF.

There are a few counts of this clone. The V gene is TRBV6-1, the J gene TRBJ1-5; the D is unclear. The CDR3 extends over 15 amino acids. Per germline, CDR1 MNHNS and CDR2 SASEGT. Trimming stripped 3 bases from V and 5 bases from J, with 14 bases between. CDR3 loop: CASSEIGFEDQPQHF. The CDR3 bases are TGTGCCAGCAGTGAGATAGGCTTCGAGGATCAGCCCCAGCATTTT.

This clone came up a few times. The V call is TRBV28, the J call TRBJ2-1, with 11 bases aligning to TRBD2. V gave up 1 base and J gave up 7 bases; unmatched junction bases: 3. This CDR3 has 15 amino acids. Looked up from germline, CDR1 is MDHEN and CDR2 is SYDVKM. DNA for the CDR3: TGTGCCAGCAGTTTATTAGCGGGGGGGAATAATGAGCAGTTCTTC. It specifies CASSLLAGGNNEQFF.

V and J are TRBV7-9 and TRBJ2-3; D may correspond to TRBD1 or TRBD2 (5 bases each). The V gene's germline CDR1 is SEHNR and CDR2 FQNEAQ (reference sequence). CDR3 length: 16 amino acids. Trimming cost V 5 bases and J 0 bases, with 15 bases left between them. CDR3 sequence reads: CASSPGDRYSTDTQYF. In DNA form, the CDR3 reads TGTGCCAGCAGCCCTGGGGACCGTTATAGCACAGATACGCAGTATTTT. Based on the CDR3 plus reference TRBV7-9 and TRBJ2-3, the full variable domain is DTGVSQNPRHKITKRGQNVTFRCDPISEHNRLYWYRQTLGQGPEFLTYFQNEAQLEKSRLLSDRFSAERPKGSFSTLEIQRTEQGDSAMYLCASSPGDRYSTDTQYFGPGTRLTVL.

The rearrangement links TRBV6-5 to TRBJ2-3, with D hard to call. CDR3 length: 14 residues. Germline V gives CDR1 MNHEY, CDR2 SVGAGI. Trimming took 9 bases from V and 2 from J, leaving 15 bases between them. CDR3 in DNA: TGTGCCAGTTCCAATGGGCGGATCACAGATACGCAGTATTTT. Protein product: CASSNGRITDTQYF.

This clone showed up just a few times. The V gene is TRBV6-1, the J gene TRBJ2-5; D possibly corresponds to TRBD1 (6 bases). The V gene lost 2 bases and the J gene lost 1 base, with 11 bases spanning the gap. This CDR3 is built from 15 residues. CDR1 MNHNS and CDR2 SASEGT come from the germline V gene. In DNA, the CDR3 is TGTGCCAGCAGTGAAAACAGGGCCATCCAAGAGACCCAGTACTTC. Its translation: CASSENRAIQETQYF.

The chain is built from TRBV10-3 and TRBJ1-2, with TRBD1 identical over 7 bases. V was pared by 3 bases and J by 4 bases, with 14 bases of the junction left unmatched. CDR1 and CDR2 (germline): ENHRY, SYGVKD. The CDR3 has 17 amino acids. The CDR3 nucleotides read TGTGCCATCAGTGACCTATCCTACAGGGGCCCTGGCTATGGCTACACCTTC. Protein: CAISDLSYRGPGYGYTF.

The V gene is TRBV5-4, the J gene TRBJ1-4; D is possibly TRBD1 (6 bases). Per germline, CDR1 SGHNT and CDR2 YYREEE (reference sequence). The CDR3 has 14 amino acids. Trimming took off 2 bases at V and 5 bases at J, with 10 bases between the two ends. Here the CDR3 DNA reads TGTGCCAGCAGCTTCCGGGACAAGAATGAAAAACTGTTTTTT. Protein product: CASSFRDKNEKLFF.

The rearrangement links TRBV6-5 to TRBJ1-5; no clear D. The CDR3 covers 13 residues. Germline V gene data show CDR1 as MNHEY and CDR2 as SVGAGI. The V gene lost 6 bases and the J gene lost 5 bases, with 11 bases spanning the gap. DNA for the CDR3: TGTGCCAGCAGGCCTACAGAGTATCAGCCCCAGCATTTT. It translates to CASRPTEYQPQHF.

The V gene is TRBV7-2, the J gene TRBJ2-4, with no clear D. Germline V gene lookup returns CDR1 SGHTA and CDR2 FQGNSA. Trimming took off 1 base at V and 1 base at J, with 11 bases between the two ends. The CDR3 loop spans 16 amino acids. The chain's CDR3 is CASSLGPDRAKNIQYF. DNA of the CDR3: TGTGCCAGCAGCTTAGGACCAGATAGGGCCAAAAACATTCAGTACTTC.

The CDR3 DNA reads as TGTGCCTGGAACAGGGCGGAAGAGACCCAGTACTTC. This translates into CAWNRAEETQYF. The chain uses TRBV30 and TRBJ2-5, with TRBD1 as a possible D gene (6 bases). This CDR3 spans 12 amino acids. Germline V gene lookup returns CDR1 GTSNPN and CDR2 SVGIG (reference sequence). Trimming removed 4 bases at V and 3 bases at J, with 9 bases between. Drawing the rest from reference TRBV30 and TRBJ2-5, the complete variable domain is SQTIHQWPATLVQPVGSPLSLECTVEGTSNPNLYWYRQAAGRGLQLLFYSVGIGQISSEVPQNLSASRPQDRQFILSSKKLLLSDSGFYLCAWNRAEETQYFGPGTRLLVL.

V is TRBV5-1 and J is TRBJ1-1; 8 nucleotides agree with TRBD1. CDR1 is SGHRS and CDR2 is YFSETQ in the germline V gene. V dropped 3 bases and J dropped 3; count of bases not matched to a gene: 4. This CDR3 contains 14 residues. The CDR3 DNA reads as TGCGCCAGCAGCTCCGCAGGGGGCTACACTGAAGCTTTCTTT. Translating it yields CASSSAGGYTEAFF.

This chain connects TRBV6-2 or TRBV6-3 to TRBJ2-7, with D tentatively TRBD2 (5 bases). V gave up 1 base and J gave up 2 bases, with 12 bases separating them. The CDR3 loop spans 15 amino acids. Per germline, CDR1 MNHEY and CDR2 SVGEGT. The CDR3 spells CASSYWAGPTYEQYF. The CDR3 DNA reads TGTGCCAGCAGTTACTGGGCGGGCCCGACCTACGAGCAGTACTTC.

The rearrangement links TRBV28 to TRBJ1-2; D is undetermined. Trimming took off 6 bases at V and 4 bases at J, with 15 bases between the two ends. CDR1 and CDR2 (germline): MDHEN, SYDVKM. The CDR3 consists of 14 residues. The CDR3 sequence: CASRPPTQIYGYTF. CDR3 coding DNA: TGTGCCAGCAGACCCCCCACGCAAATCTATGGCTACACCTTC.

With respect to this clone: At one end the junction does not follow the germline gene, possibly because of a read error. Within the sample, other DNA sequences also encode this same CDR3. The CDR3 protein is CASSSLNSGDYEQYF. CDR3 DNA sequence: TGTGCCAGCAGCTCCCTAAACAGTGGTGACTACGAGCAGTATTTC. The genes are TRBV7-9 and TRBJ2-7; D is perhaps TRBD2 (5 bases). The CDR3 totals 15 residues. CDR1 is SEHNR, CDR2 FQNEAQ, per germline (reference sequence). Variable domain in full (rest from reference TRBV7-9 and TRBJ2-7): DTGVSQNPRHKITKRGQNVTFRCDPISEHNRLYWYRQTLGQGPEFLTYFQNEAQLEKSRLLSDRFSAERPKGSFSTLEIQRTEQGDSAMYLCASSSLNSGDYEQYFGPGTRLTVT.

This chain links TRBV5-8 with TRBJ2-1, with D possibly being TRBD1 (6 bases). CDR1 SGHTS and CDR2 YDEGEE come from the germline V gene. The germline V and J ends were trimmed by 10 bases and 8 bases, with 22 bases remaining between them. The CDR3 consists of 14 residues. CDR3 sequence: CAVSMQGSVDEQFF. In nucleotides, the CDR3 is TGTGCCGTGTCGATGCAGGGGTCCGTCGATGAGCAGTTCTTC.

The chain links TRBV30 to TRBJ1-2; D perhaps matches TRBD1 (5 bases). This CDR3 has 14 residues. Between the trimmed V and J ends, which lost 0 bases and 6 bases, there was a span of 14 bases. Germline CDR1 is GTSNPN and CDR2 is SVGIG (reference sequence). This chain's CDR3 is CAWSVRGFSDGYTF. The DNA of the CDR3 is TGTGCCTGGAGTGTACGGGGGTTCAGCGATGGCTACACCTTC. The full variable domain, in which reference TRBV30 and TRBJ1-2 provide the parts outside the CDR3, is SQTIHQWPATLVQPVGSPLSLECTVEGTSNPNLYWYRQAAGRGLQLLFYSVGIGQISSEVPQNLSASRPQDRQFILSSKKLLLSDSGFYLCAWSVRGFSDGYTFGSGTRLTVV.

As regards this clone: Relative to the germline gene, one junction end is altered; a read error may explain this. This chain connects TRBV7-3 to TRBJ1-6; tentative D call: TRBD1 (6 bases). Germline-derived CDR1 and CDR2 are SGHTA and FQGTGA. The CDR3 contains 14 residues. In DNA, the CDR3 is TGTGCCAACAGCTCACAGGGATATAATTCACCCCTCCACTTT. Its protein product is CANSSQGYNSPLHF.

This clone was recorded only once. This chain uses TRBV4-3 with TRBJ2-7; 14 bases line up with TRBD2. CDR1 is LGHNA, CDR2 YSLEER, per germline. J gave up 5 bases and V 1 base, and 10 bases lay outside the gene matches. This CDR3 comprises 18 residues. The CDR3 DNA follows: TGCGCCAGCAGCCAAGGCATACTCCGGACTAGCGGGGGGAACGAGCAGTACTTC. This encodes CASSQGILRTSGGNEQYF.

The rearrangement links TRBV4-2 to TRBJ2-7; tentatively, D is TRBD2 (6 bases). The V and J ends lost 4 bases and 3 bases respectively, with 16 bases between them. The CDR3 loop spans 15 amino acids. Germline assignment: CDR1 LGHNA and CDR2 YNFKEQ. The CDR3 region has the DNA TGTGCCAGCAGCCCCATGGGTAGCGGTAACTACGAGCAGTACTTC. It codes for CASSPMGSGNYEQYF.